This T cell receptor beta chain came from a study of CD8+ T cells in alopecia areata. Study at large: Treated patients received oral tofacitinib, 5 to 10 mg twice daily. After 6 to 18 months of tofacitinib, follow-up continued 6 months off drug.

Note on this clone: Antigen: not known.

The CDR3 is made up of 10 amino acids. Germline V lookup: CDR1 LNHNV, CDR2 YYDKDF (reference sequence). The V and J ends lost 8 bases and 2 bases respectively, with 4 bases between them. Findings and caveats of the study: Higher clonality than in normal scalp was seen in lesional scalp, especially alopecia totalis/universalis. Tissue-resident alphabeta T cells belonging to normal skin likewise get sequenced within scalp specimens.

The sequencing template was cDNA reverse transcribed from extracted RNA. Repertoires were generated with immunoSEQ multiplex PCR, while TCRdb's copy carries only in-frame clones and drops some. The data hold 150,000 or so clones, with around 47% observed a single time. The chain links TRBV15 to TRBJ2-7; D gene uncertain. The sample was CD4+ T cells sorted from blood. The receptor's source is a human donor with alopecia areata. The CDR3, as DNA: TGTGCCACCCCCACCTACGAGCAGTACTTC. The encoded protein is CATPTYEQYF. Full variable domain (rest looked up from reference TRBV15 and TRBJ2-7): DAMVIQNPRYQVTQFGKPVTLSCSQTLNHNVMYWYQQKSSQAPKLLFHYYDKDFNNEADTPDNFQSRRPNTSFCFLDIRSPGLGDTAMYLCATPTYEQYFGPGTRLTVT.